This T cell receptor beta chain was obtained from a study of blood T cells in healthy people across ages. This clonotype was counted once. Germline-derived CDR1 and CDR2 are LGHNA and YSLEER. V was pared by 0 bases and J by 6 bases, with 13 bases between. The CDR3 runs 15 residues. A J-beta primer mix and a sample-barcoded 5' primer were used in a second PCR of roughly 7 to 12 cycles. TCRdb reprocessed the 5' RACE reads via MiXCR and lists one record per CDR3 protein. This sample has hundreds of thousands of distinct CDR3 sequences, with 25% found just once. These data also featured in a second study, about T cells of mothers and their children.

Sequenced material: blood. The clonotype originates from a boy aged 5-17 years in good health. V is TRBV4-3 and J is TRBJ2-3; D not certain. This CDR3 reads CASSQDYSGVDTQYF. In nucleotides, the CDR3 is TGCGCCAGCAGCCAAGATTACTCGGGTGTGGATACGCAGTATTTT.